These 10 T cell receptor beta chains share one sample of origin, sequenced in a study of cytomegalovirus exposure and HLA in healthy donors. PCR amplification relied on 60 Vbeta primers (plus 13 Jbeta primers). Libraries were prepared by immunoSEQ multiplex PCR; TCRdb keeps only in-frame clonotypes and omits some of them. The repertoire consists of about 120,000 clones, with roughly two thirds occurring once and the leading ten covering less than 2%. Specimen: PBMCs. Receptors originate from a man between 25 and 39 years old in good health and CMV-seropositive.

The CDR3 DNA reads as TGTGCCAGCAGCACCGACAGTTACACTGAAGCTTTCTTT. Encoded protein: CASSTDSYTEAFF. The chain joins TRBV7-6 to TRBJ1-1, with D perhaps matching TRBD1 (5 bases). The germline V gene has CDR1 SGHVS and CDR2 FNYEAQ. Trimming removed 5 bases from V and 3 bases from J, with 10 bases in between. The CDR3 consists of 13 residues. The variable domain in full, completed from reference TRBV7-6 and TRBJ1-1, reads GAGVSQSPRYKVTKRGQDVALRCDPISGHVSLYWYRQALGQGPEFLTYFNYEAQQDKSGLPNDRFSAERPEGSISTLTIQRTEQRDSAMYRCASSTDSYTEAFFGQGTRLTVV.

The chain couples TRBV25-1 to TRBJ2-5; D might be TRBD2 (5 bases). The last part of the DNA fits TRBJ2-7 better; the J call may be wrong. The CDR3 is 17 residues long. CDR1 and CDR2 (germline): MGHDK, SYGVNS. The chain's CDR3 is CASSGLSGPQRSYEQYF. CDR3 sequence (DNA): TGTGCCAGCAGTGGCCTCTCCGGCCCTCAGCGGTCCTACGAGCAGTACTTC.

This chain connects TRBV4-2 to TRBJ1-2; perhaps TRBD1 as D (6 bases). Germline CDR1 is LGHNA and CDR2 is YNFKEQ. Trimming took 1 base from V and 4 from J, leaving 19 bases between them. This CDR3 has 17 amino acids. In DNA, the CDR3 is TGTGCCAGCAGCCAAGGCTTCGACTCGAAAGGGGGCTATGGCTACACCTTC. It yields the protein CASSQGFDSKGGYGYTF.

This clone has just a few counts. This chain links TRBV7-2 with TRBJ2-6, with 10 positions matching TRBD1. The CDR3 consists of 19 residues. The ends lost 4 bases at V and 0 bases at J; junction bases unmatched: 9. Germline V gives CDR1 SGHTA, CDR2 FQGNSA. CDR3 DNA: TGTGCCAGCAGCTCCACTCCGGGACAGGGGCCCTCTGGGGCCAACGTCCTGACTTTC. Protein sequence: CASSSTPGQGPSGANVLTF.

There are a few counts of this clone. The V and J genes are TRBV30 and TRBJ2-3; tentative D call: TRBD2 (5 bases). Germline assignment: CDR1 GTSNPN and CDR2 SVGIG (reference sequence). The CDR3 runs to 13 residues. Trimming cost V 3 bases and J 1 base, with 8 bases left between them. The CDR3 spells CAWRIGGTDTQYF. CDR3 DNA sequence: TGTGCCTGGAGAATCGGGGGCACAGATACGCAGTATTTT. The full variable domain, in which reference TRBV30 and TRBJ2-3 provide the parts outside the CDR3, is SQTIHQWPATLVQPVGSPLSLECTVEGTSNPNLYWYRQAAGRGLQLLFYSVGIGQISSEVPQNLSASRPQDRQFILSSKKLLLSDSGFYLCAWRIGGTDTQYFGPGTRLTVL.

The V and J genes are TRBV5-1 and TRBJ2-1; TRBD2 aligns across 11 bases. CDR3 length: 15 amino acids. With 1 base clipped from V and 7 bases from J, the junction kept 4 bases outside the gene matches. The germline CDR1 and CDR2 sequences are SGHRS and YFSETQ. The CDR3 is CASSLTSGSLNEQFF. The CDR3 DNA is TGCGCCAGCAGCTTGACTAGCGGGAGCTTGAATGAGCAGTTCTTC.

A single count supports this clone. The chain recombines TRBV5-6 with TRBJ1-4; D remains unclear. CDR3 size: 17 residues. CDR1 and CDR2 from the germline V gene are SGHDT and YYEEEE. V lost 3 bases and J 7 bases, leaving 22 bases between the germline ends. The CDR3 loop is CASSSPLGRMGVEKLFF. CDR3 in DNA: TGTGCCAGCAGCTCCCCTCTTGGACGCATGGGAGTTGAAAAACTGTTTTTT.

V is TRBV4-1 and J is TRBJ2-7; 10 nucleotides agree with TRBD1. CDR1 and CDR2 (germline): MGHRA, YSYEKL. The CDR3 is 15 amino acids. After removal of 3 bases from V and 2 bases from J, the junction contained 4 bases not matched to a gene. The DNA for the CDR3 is TGCGCCAGCAGCCATATGGGACAGGGGCCCTACGAGCAGTACTTC. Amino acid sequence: CASSHMGQGPYEQYF.

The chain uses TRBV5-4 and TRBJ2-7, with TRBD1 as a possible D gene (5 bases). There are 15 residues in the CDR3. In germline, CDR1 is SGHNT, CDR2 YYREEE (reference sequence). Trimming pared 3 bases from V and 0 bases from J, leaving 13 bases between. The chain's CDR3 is CASSWGGRSSYEQYF. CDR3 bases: TGTGCCAGCAGCTGGGGCGGCCGGAGCTCCTACGAGCAGTACTTC.

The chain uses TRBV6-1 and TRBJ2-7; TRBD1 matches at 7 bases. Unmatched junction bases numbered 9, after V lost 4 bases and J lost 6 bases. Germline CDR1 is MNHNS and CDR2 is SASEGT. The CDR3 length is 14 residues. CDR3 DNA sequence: TGTGCCAGCAGTGTAGGCAGGGGGAGTCCCGAGCAGTACTTC. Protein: CASSVGRGSPEQYF.